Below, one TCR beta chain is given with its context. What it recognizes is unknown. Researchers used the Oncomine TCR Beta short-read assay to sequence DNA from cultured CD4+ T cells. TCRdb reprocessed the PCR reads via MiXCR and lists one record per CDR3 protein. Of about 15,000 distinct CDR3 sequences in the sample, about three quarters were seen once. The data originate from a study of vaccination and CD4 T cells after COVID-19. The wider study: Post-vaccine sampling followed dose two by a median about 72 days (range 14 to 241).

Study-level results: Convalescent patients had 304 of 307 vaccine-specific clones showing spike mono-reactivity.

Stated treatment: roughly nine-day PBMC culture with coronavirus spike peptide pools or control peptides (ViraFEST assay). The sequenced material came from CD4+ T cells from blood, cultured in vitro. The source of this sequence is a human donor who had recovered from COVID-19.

CDR3 nucleotide sequence: TGTGCCAGTAGTATCATCGGGACTAGAGGGACAGATACGCAGTATTTT. Amino acid sequence: CASSIIGTRGTDTQYF. This chain connects TRBV19 to TRBJ2-3, with TRBD2 matching over 8 bases. V gave up 3 bases and J gave up 3 bases; unmatched junction bases: 8. This CDR3 region has 16 residues. The germline V gene has CDR1 LNHDA and CDR2 SQIVND (reference sequence).